The 29 T cell receptor beta chains listed next were all sequenced from one sample in a study of T cell changes during pregnancy in multiple sclerosis. Data came from immunoSEQ multiplex PCR; TCRdb stores just in-frame clones and leaves some out. This sample carries approximately 97,000 clones, 91% of them seen once, and the ten largest clones take more than 1.5%. The sample consisted of peripheral blood, taken after pregnancy. These receptors originate from a female donor in good health, enrolled as a control in a pregnancy study.

The chain has TRBV29-1 and TRBJ2-4, with 12 bases fitting TRBD1. Trimming took 4 bases from V and 6 from J; bases not matched to a gene: 25. CDR1 is SQVTM and CDR2 is ANQGSEA in the germline V gene. The CDR3 extends over 21 amino acids. CDR3 sequence (DNA): TGCAGCGTTGCGGGCGGGACAGGGGGCCCAAATCAGCCCAGTCTCAGAAACATTCAGTACTTC. Translation gives CSVAGGTGGPNQPSLRNIQYF.

The chain has TRBV27 and TRBJ1-4, with a tentative D call TRBD1 (5 bases). V lost 3 bases, J lost 4 bases, and 12 bases lay in between. This CDR3 is built from 15 residues. Germline CDR1 reads MNHEY; CDR2 reads SMNVEV (reference sequence). The DNA of the CDR3 is TGTGCCAGCAGTTTCCAGGGAAACCGTAATGAAAAACTGTTTTTT. Amino acid sequence: CASSFQGNRNEKLFF. The entire variable domain, with the rest obtained from reference TRBV27 and TRBJ1-4, is as follows: EAQVTQNPRYLITVTGKKLTVTCSQNMNHEYMSWYRQDPGLGLRQIYYSMNVEVTDKGDVPEGYKVSRKEKRNFPLILESPSPNQTSLYFCASSFQGNRNEKLFFGSGTQLSVL.

This chain uses TRBV7-8 with TRBJ2-7; 9 nucleotides match TRBD2. The CDR3 is 17 residues long. With V trimmed by 5 bases and J by 3 bases, 14 bases remained unmatched. Germline V gene data show CDR1 as SGHVS and CDR2 as FQNEAQ. The CDR3, as DNA: TGTGCCAGCAGCCTCCCCCTCTCTAGCGGGGCAGACTACGAGCAGTACTTC. It encodes CASSLPLSSGADYEQYF.

The chain carries TRBV11-1 and TRBJ1-1; maybe TRBD1 (5 bases). Trimming took 4 bases from V and 1 from J, leaving 13 bases between them. The length of the CDR3 is 15 residues. Germline V lookup: CDR1 SGHAT, CDR2 FQDESV (reference sequence). CDR3 DNA: TGTGCCAGCAGCTCTGAGGGGAGGGGGAACACTGAAGCTTTCTTT. It is translated as CASSSEGRGNTEAFF.

The rearrangement joins TRBV2 to TRBJ2-5, with a weak D call TRBD1 (6 bases). CDR1 is SNHLY, CDR2 FYNNEI, per germline. This CDR3 has 14 amino acids. V lost 5 bases to trimming and J lost 5 bases, with 15 bases between them. The CDR3 sequence: CASSRGDIGETQYF. The CDR3 DNA is TGTGCCAGCAGTCGAGGGGACATTGGGGAGACCCAGTACTTC.

The genes are TRBV7-6 and TRBJ1-1; TRBD1 matches at 11 bases. Germline CDR1 and CDR2: SGHVS and FNYEAQ. V lost 6 bases and J lost 5; bases outside the gene matches: 5. This CDR3 has 14 amino acids. The CDR3 loop reads CASRGTGGRTEAFF. The CDR3 DNA reads TGTGCCAGCAGAGGGACAGGGGGTAGGACTGAAGCTTTCTTT.

The chain has TRBV10-3 and TRBJ2-2; a possible D gene is TRBD1 (6 bases). Germline V gene data show CDR1 as ENHRY and CDR2 as SYGVKD. CDR3 length: 12 amino acids. The V gene lost 7 bases and the J gene lost 5 bases, with 8 bases spanning the gap. For the CDR3, the DNA is TGTGCCATCAATACAGGGACCGGGGAGCTGTTTTTT. Residues: CAINTGTGELFF.

V gene TRBV11-2 combines with J gene TRBJ1-1, with 7 bases that match TRBD1. The length of the CDR3 is 14 residues. Germline-derived CDR1 and CDR2 are SGHAT and FQNNGV. V shed 6 bases, J shed 5 bases, and the junction held 9 bases outside the gene matches. The CDR3 spells CASSPEGAWTEAFF. The DNA for the CDR3 is TGTGCCAGCAGTCCCGAGGGGGCCTGGACTGAAGCTTTCTTT.

The chain links TRBV7-9 to TRBJ1-1; TRBD1 matches at 9 bases. Trimming took 5 bases from V and 4 from J; bases not matched to a gene: 8. Germline V gene data show CDR1 as SEHNR and CDR2 as FQNEAQ (reference sequence). The CDR3 consists of 15 residues. The CDR3: CASSRGQGSSTEAFF. In DNA form, the CDR3 reads TGTGCCAGCAGCCGCGGACAGGGGAGTAGCACTGAAGCTTTCTTT. The variable domain in full, completed from reference TRBV7-9 and TRBJ1-1, reads DTGVSQNPRHKITKRGQNVTFRCDPISEHNRLYWYRQTLGQGPEFLTYFQNEAQLEKSRLLSDRFSAERPKGSFSTLEIQRTEQGDSAMYLCASSRGQGSSTEAFFGQGTRLTVV.

V is TRBV5-1 and J is TRBJ2-3; D possibly corresponds to TRBD1 (6 bases). Trimming pared 4 bases from V and 4 bases from J, leaving 10 bases between. CDR1 is SGHRS and CDR2 is YFSETQ in the germline V gene. The CDR3 spans 13 residues. The CDR3 protein is CASSPGVPDTQYF. The CDR3 DNA is TGCGCCAGCAGCCCAGGGGTCCCAGATACGCAGTATTTT.

This chain connects TRBV6-4 to TRBJ2-1; weak D call: TRBD1 (5 bases). In germline, CDR1 is MRHNA, CDR2 SNTAGT. The length of the CDR3 is 16 residues. V was cut by 5 bases and J by 6 bases, with 20 bases left in between. The CDR3 DNA follows: TGTGCCAGCAGTCCCCAACAGGCAATGGCCCCCAATGAGCAGTTCTTC. Its translation: CASSPQQAMAPNEQFF.

The chain links TRBV9 to TRBJ1-6; 10 bases line up with TRBD1. Germline values: CDR1 SGDLS, CDR2 YYNGEE. This CDR3 comprises 15 residues. V dropped 0 bases and J dropped 7; count of bases not matched to a gene: 1. The CDR3 region is CASSVGQGANSPLHF. The CDR3, as DNA: TGTGCCAGCAGCGTAGGACAGGGGGCAAATTCACCCCTCCACTTT.

The V gene is TRBV19, the J gene TRBJ1-1; D is perhaps TRBD1 (6 bases). Germline V gene data show CDR1 as LNHDA and CDR2 as SQIVND (reference sequence). The V and J ends lost 1 base and 3 bases respectively, with 15 bases between them. This CDR3 spans 16 amino acids. CDR3 DNA: TGTGCCAGTAGTATAGGGACCCTCCCAGGGGACACTGAAGCTTTCTTT. Its translation: CASSIGTLPGDTEAFF.

This rearrangement joins TRBV18 to TRBJ1-5; D gene unclear. CDR3 size: 14 residues. The germline V gene has CDR1 KGHSH and CDR2 LQKENI. V lost 2 bases, J lost 6 bases, and 11 bases lay in between. The chain's CDR3 is CASSPGPAGQPQHF. CDR3 nucleotides: TGTGCCAGCTCACCAGGGCCCGCGGGTCAGCCCCAGCATTTT.

The V gene is TRBV5-1, the J gene TRBJ1-1; D unresolved. Trimming removed 2 bases from V and 1 base from J, with 9 bases in between. The CDR3 consists of 14 residues. CDR1 is SGHRS, CDR2 YFSETQ, per germline. The CDR3 DNA is TGCGCCAGCAGCTTACAGCCCGGGAACACTGAAGCTTTCTTT. It specifies CASSLQPGNTEAFF.

Details on this clone: One junction end does not reproduce the germline sequence, and a read error may be involved. The identical CDR3 is also encoded by other nucleotide sequences in the sample. The chain links TRBV6-5 to TRBJ1-6, with 7 bases identical to TRBD1. The CDR3 is 15 residues long. Looked up from germline, CDR1 is MNHEY and CDR2 is SVGAGI. The CDR3 reads CASSYGTALNSPLHF. Here the CDR3 DNA reads TGTGCCAGCAGCTATGGGACAGCACTTAATTCGCCCCTCCACTTT.

The rearrangement joins TRBV5-6 to TRBJ1-5; 7 bases map to TRBD1. Germline CDR1 and CDR2: SGHDT and YYEEEE. This CDR3 has 17 residues. The V segment lost 1 base and the J segment 0 bases; nucleotides outside the gene matches: 7. This CDR3 is CASSLKGASYSNQPQHF. CDR3 in DNA: TGTGCCAGCAGCTTGAAGGGGGCCTCCTATAGCAATCAGCCCCAGCATTTT.

The J gene is TRBJ1-4, the V gene TRBV28, with no clear D. This CDR3 has 16 amino acids. The V gene's germline CDR1 is MDHEN and CDR2 SYDVKM. V shed 2 bases and J shed 0 bases, with 10 bases lying between them. CDR3 nucleotide sequence: TGTGCCAGCAGTTTACGTACAGCTGCAACTAATGAAAAACTGTTTTTT. This sequence encodes CASSLRTAATNEKLFF.

The chain uses TRBV4-2 and TRBJ2-1; 10 bases line up with TRBD2. The ends lost 1 base at V and 0 bases at J; junction bases unmatched: 6. Germline V CDR1 and CDR2: LGHNA, YNFKEQ. The CDR3 runs 18 residues. CDR3 sequence: CASSQAAGGLSSYNEQFF. The CDR3 DNA is TGTGCCAGCAGCCAAGCAGCGGGGGGGCTCAGCTCCTACAATGAGCAGTTCTTC.

The chain couples TRBV6-1 to TRBJ2-2, with D perhaps matching TRBD2 (5 bases). V lost 3 bases to trimming and J lost 7 bases, with 9 bases between them. Germline V gives CDR1 MNHNS, CDR2 SASEGT. The CDR3 extends over 13 amino acids. The CDR3 region is CASSEREGGELFF. CDR3 DNA sequence: TGTGCCAGCAGTGAGAGGGAAGGCGGGGAGCTGTTTTTT.

The chain links TRBV9 to TRBJ1-1; 7 nucleotides align to TRBD1. V was clipped by 3 bases and J by 0 bases; unmatched bases: 2. CDR1 and CDR2 from the germline V gene are SGDLS and YYNGEE. This CDR3 has 14 residues. DNA of the CDR3: TGTGCCAGCAGCGCGACAGGGATGAACACTGAAGCTTTCTTT. Its protein is CASSATGMNTEAFF.

This clone was seen a single time. The genes are TRBV7-8 and TRBJ2-3; 7 positions agree with TRBD2. After removal of 1 base from V and 6 bases from J, the junction contained 19 bases not matched to a gene. The CDR3 extends over 19 amino acids. Looked up from germline, CDR1 is SGHVS and CDR2 is FQNEAQ. The CDR3 sequence is CASSLGFRTSSLSGDTQYF. CDR3 DNA: TGTGCCAGCAGCTTAGGTTTTCGGACTAGTTCCCTTAGCGGGGATACGCAGTATTTT.

The chain joins TRBV29-1 to TRBJ2-1; TRBD1 is a possible D gene (6 bases). V lost 4 bases, J lost 7 bases, and 14 bases lay in between. Per the germline V gene, CDR1 is SQVTM and CDR2 is ANQGSEA. The CDR3 extends over 13 amino acids. The CDR3 nucleotides read TGCAGCGTTGTTGTACAGGGCAGGAATGAGCAGTTCTTC. As protein: CSVVVQGRNEQFF.

The chain employs TRBV7-3 and TRBJ2-2; 12 bases are shared with TRBD2. The CDR3 spans 20 residues. The V segment lost 3 bases and the J segment 0 bases; nucleotides outside the gene matches: 11. In germline, CDR1 is SGHTA, CDR2 FQGTGA. The CDR3 DNA sequence: TGTGCCAGCAGCTTCGGACTAGCGGGGCCCCAAAGCCCGAACACCGGGGAGCTGTTTTTT. Translation gives CASSFGLAGPQSPNTGELFF. Supplemented by reference TRBV7-3 and TRBJ2-2, the full variable domain reads GAGVSQTPSNKVTEKGKYVELRCDPISGHTALYWYRQSLGQGPEFLIYFQGTGAADDSGLPNDRFFAVRPEGSVSTLKIQRTERGDSAVYLCASSFGLAGPQSPNTGELFFGEGSRLTVL.

This sequence joins TRBV7-2 and TRBJ2-1; unclear D gene. The V end lost 5 bases, the J end lost 4 bases, and 6 bases lay between the germline ends. In germline, CDR1 is SGHTA, CDR2 FQGNSA. The CDR3 spans 12 residues. CDR3 sequence: CASSPNYNEQFF. The CDR3 bases are TGTGCCAGCAGCCCTAATTACAATGAGCAGTTCTTC.

The J gene is TRBJ2-5, the V gene TRBV7-2; D is perhaps TRBD1 (5 bases). Per germline, CDR1 SGHTA and CDR2 FQGNSA. CDR3 length: 14 residues. V was shortened by 2 bases and J by 5 bases, with 12 bases between the two germline ends. CDR3: CASSLRQFEETQYF. The CDR3 DNA sequence: TGTGCCAGCAGCTTACGACAGTTCGAGGAGACCCAGTACTTC.

The J gene is TRBJ2-3, the V gene TRBV7-2, with TRBD2 identical over 12 bases. V lost 6 bases to trimming and J lost 2 bases; unmatched junction nucleotides: 3. The CDR3 has 15 residues. Germline V gives CDR1 SGHTA, CDR2 FQGNSA. The CDR3 sequence: CASSRTSGDTDTQYF. The CDR3 DNA follows: TGTGCCAGCAGTAGGACTAGCGGGGACACAGATACGCAGTATTTT.

This clone was observed a handful of times. The chain combines TRBV4-3 with TRBJ1-2; 7 bases align to TRBD1. V lost 2 bases to trimming and J lost 2 bases; unmatched junction nucleotides: 2. The CDR3 length is 14 residues. CDR1 and CDR2 (germline): LGHNA, YSLEER. DNA for the CDR3: TGCGCCAGCAGCCAAAGGACAGGCAACTATGGCTACACCTTC. The encoded protein is CASSQRTGNYGYTF.

The chain joins TRBV7-8 to TRBJ2-7; 8 positions agree with TRBD2. Trimming at V came to 5 bases and at J to 2 bases, leaving 2 bases not matched to a gene. Germline-derived CDR1 and CDR2 are SGHVS and FQNEAQ. This CDR3 is 13 amino acids long. The CDR3 nucleotides are TGTGCCAGCAGCCCCGGGGGGGCCTACGAGCAGTACTTC. Translating gives CASSPGGAYEQYF.